These 10 T cell receptor beta chains originate from one sample sequenced in a study of blood T cell repertoires in COVID-19. The table came from immunoSEQ multiplex PCR; TCRdb's copy has only in-frame clones and leaves some out. The repertoire includes tens of thousands of clones, less than 90% of them detected once, and 10% to 15% sits in the top ten. Sequenced input: peripheral blood. These receptors originate from a woman of 80 years or more with acute or convalescent COVID-19.

The chain joins TRBV3-1 (or the pseudogene TRBV3-2) to TRBJ2-3, with D possibly TRBD1 on 6 matching bases. Between the trimmed V and J ends, which lost 4 bases and 1 base, there was a span of 12 bases. The CDR3 is 15 residues long. CDR1 and CDR2 from the germline V gene are LGHDT and YNNKEL (reference sequence). The CDR3 region is CASSPLAGGTDTQYF. CDR3 DNA: TGTGCCAGCAGCCCCCTTGCAGGGGGCACAGATACGCAGTATTTT.

The J gene is TRBJ1-2, the V gene TRBV28, with TRBD1 identical over 8 bases. This CDR3 contains 14 residues. V dropped 2 bases and J dropped 8; count of bases not matched to a gene: 7. Germline V gives CDR1 MDHEN, CDR2 SYDVKM. The CDR3 DNA is TGTGCCAGCAGTTTACCAGGGGGCTCGGGGGGCTACACCTTC. Its translation: CASSLPGGSGGYTF.

V usage is TRBV5-5 and J usage is TRBJ2-1, with TRBD1 as a possible D gene (6 bases). Germline V CDR1 and CDR2: SGHKS, YYEKEE (reference sequence). V was shortened by 0 bases and J by 0 bases, with 7 bases between the two germline ends. The CDR3 is made up of 15 amino acids. The CDR3 spells CASSLGTVSYNEQFF. CDR3 in DNA: TGTGCCAGCAGCTTGGGGACAGTCTCCTACAATGAGCAGTTCTTC. The complete variable domain, with remaining parts taken from reference TRBV5-5 and TRBJ2-1, reads DAGVTQSPTHLIKTRGQQVTLRCSPISGHKSVSWYQQVLGQGPQFIFQYYEKEERGRGNFPDRFSARQFPNYSSELNVNALLLGDSALYLCASSLGTVSYNEQFFGPGTRLTVL.

V is TRBV6-6 and J is TRBJ1-3; a possible D gene is TRBD1 (5 bases). Trimming took off 9 bases at V and 1 base at J, with 10 bases between the two ends. There are 13 residues in the CDR3. Germline-derived CDR1 and CDR2 are MNHNY and SVGAGI (reference sequence). The chain's CDR3 is CASDQGSGNTIYF. DNA for the CDR3: TGTGCCAGTGATCAGGGATCTGGAAACACCATATATTTT.

This chain links TRBV12-3 or TRBV12-4 with TRBJ1-2; 9 bases fit TRBD1. There are 13 residues in the CDR3. The V segment lost 5 bases and the J segment 9 bases; nucleotides outside the gene matches: 7. CDR3 sequence: CASSPGQGSSYTF. CDR3 nucleotides: TGTGCCAGCAGTCCGGGACAGGGATCCAGCTACACCTTC.

J is TRBJ1-2 and V is TRBV7-5; TRBD1 was called by the table and not checked on the DNA. TRBV7-5 is a pseudogene locus. CDR3 size: 17 residues. The DNA for the CDR3 is TGTGTCAGAAGCTCCACCGGGACAGGGGGCGCGAGGTATGGCTACACCTTC. Amino acid sequence: CVRSSTGTGGARYGYTF.

This chain uses TRBV30 with TRBJ1-5; D is ambiguous. The CDR3 extends over 13 amino acids. Per germline, CDR1 GTSNPN and CDR2 SVGIG (reference sequence). Trimming cost V 0 bases and J 4 bases, with 7 bases left between them. The CDR3 loop reads CAWSVRENQPQHF. In nucleotides, the CDR3 is TGTGCCTGGAGTGTACGGGAAAATCAGCCCCAGCATTTT.

J is TRBJ1-2 and V is TRBV5-4, with 11 bases identical to TRBD1. This CDR3 is built from 16 residues. CDR1 and CDR2 from the germline V gene are SGHNT and YYREEE (reference sequence). Germline trimming cut 6 bases from V and 2 bases from J; bases unmatched to any gene: 9. CDR3 nucleotides: TGTGCCAGCACCGCGCTGGGGACAGGGGGAAACTATGGCTACACCTTC. Translating it yields CASTALGTGGNYGYTF. The variable domain in full, completed from reference TRBV5-4 and TRBJ1-2, reads ETGVTQSPTHLIKTRGQQVTLRCSSQSGHNTVSWYQQALGQGPQFIFQYYREEENGRGNFPPRFSGLQFPNYSSELNVNALELDDSALYLCASTALGTGGNYGYTFGSGTRLTVV.

This clone was seen a few times. The CDR3 sequence: CASRPGTGRTTGELFF. The CDR3 DNA reads TGCGCCAGCAGGCCAGGGACAGGGCGGACGACCGGGGAGCTGTTTTTT. The rearrangement links TRBV5-1 to TRBJ2-2, with 9 positions matching TRBD1. The CDR3 spans 16 residues. V lost 5 bases, J lost 5 bases, and 10 bases stayed unmatched. The germline CDR1 and CDR2 sequences are SGHRS and YFSETQ.

V gene TRBV5-1 combines with J gene TRBJ1-2; a possible D gene is TRBD1 (6 bases). With 2 bases removed from V and 8 bases from J, the gap between germline ends came to 16 bases. Germline CDR1 and CDR2: SGHRS and YFSETQ. The CDR3 runs to 14 residues. The CDR3 is CASSLLQGPKGYTF. The CDR3 DNA is TGCGCCAGCAGCTTACTACAGGGACCAAAGGGCTACACCTTC.